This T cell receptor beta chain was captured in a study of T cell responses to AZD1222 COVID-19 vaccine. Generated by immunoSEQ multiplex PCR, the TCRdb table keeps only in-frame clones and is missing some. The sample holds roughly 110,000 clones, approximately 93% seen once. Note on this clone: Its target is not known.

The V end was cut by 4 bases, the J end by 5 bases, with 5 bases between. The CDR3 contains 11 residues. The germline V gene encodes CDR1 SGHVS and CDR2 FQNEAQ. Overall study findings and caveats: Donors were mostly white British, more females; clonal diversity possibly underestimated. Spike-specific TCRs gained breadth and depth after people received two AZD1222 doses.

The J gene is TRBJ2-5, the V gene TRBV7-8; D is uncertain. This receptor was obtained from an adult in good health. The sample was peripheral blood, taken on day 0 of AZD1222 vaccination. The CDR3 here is CASSSWETQYF. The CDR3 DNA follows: TGTGCCAGCAGCTCTTGGGAGACCCAGTACTTC.